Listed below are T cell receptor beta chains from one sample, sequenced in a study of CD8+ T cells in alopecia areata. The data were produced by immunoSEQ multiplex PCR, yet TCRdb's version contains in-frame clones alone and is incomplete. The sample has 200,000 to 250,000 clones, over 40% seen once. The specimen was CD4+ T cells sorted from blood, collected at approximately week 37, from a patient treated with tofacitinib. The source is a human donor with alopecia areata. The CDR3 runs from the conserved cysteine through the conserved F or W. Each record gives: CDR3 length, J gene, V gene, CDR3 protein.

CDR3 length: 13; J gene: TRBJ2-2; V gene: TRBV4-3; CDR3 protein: CASSAREAGELFF
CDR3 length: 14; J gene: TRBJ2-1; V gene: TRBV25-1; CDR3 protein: CASSVTGTYNEQFF
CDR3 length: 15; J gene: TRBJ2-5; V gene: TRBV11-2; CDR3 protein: CASSLQGQLQETQYF
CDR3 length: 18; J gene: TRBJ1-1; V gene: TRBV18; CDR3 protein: CASSPRLGQGDLNTEAFF
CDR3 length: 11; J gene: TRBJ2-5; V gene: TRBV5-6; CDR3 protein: CASSSQETQYF
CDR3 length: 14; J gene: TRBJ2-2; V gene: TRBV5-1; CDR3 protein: CASSLDTGTGELFF
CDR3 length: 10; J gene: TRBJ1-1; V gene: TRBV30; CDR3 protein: CAWNQGVTFF
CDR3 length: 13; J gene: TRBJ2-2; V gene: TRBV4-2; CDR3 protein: CASSPLGGGELFF
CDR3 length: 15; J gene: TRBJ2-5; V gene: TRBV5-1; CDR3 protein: CASSLEQGAVKTQYF
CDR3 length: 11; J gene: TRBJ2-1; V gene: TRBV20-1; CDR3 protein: CSAELENEQFF
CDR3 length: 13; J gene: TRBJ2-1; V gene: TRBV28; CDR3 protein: CATFNPLSDEQFF
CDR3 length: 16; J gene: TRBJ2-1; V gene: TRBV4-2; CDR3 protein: CASSHRAGPEYNEQFF
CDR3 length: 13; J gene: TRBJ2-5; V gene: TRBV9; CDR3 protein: CASSVQGTETQYF
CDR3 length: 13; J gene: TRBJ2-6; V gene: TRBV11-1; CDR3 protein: CASSWGLANVLTF
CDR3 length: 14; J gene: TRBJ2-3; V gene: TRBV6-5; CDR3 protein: CASRVEPSTDTQYF
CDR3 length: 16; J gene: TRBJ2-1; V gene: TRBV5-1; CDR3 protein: CASSPGTSLGYNEQFF
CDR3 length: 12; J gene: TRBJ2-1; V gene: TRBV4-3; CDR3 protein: CASSQVNNEQFF
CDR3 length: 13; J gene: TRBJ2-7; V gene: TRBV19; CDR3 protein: CASRLHGRDEQYF
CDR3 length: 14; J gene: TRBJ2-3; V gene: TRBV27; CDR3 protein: CASSQGRSTDTQYF
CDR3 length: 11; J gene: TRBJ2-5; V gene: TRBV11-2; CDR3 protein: CARTGEETQYF
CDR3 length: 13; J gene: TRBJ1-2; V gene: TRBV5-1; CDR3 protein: CASRAEQGYGYTF
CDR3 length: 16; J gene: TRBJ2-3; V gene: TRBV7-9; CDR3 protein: CASSFGGTGVEDTQYF
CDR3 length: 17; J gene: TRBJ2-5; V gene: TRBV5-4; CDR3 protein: CASSGTSGSFNQETQYF
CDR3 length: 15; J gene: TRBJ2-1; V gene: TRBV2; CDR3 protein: CASNSNGREYNEQFF
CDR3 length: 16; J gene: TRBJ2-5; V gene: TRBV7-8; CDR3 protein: CASSFIAGTGRETQYF
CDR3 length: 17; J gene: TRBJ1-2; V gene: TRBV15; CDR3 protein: CATSRDRYGGADYGYTF
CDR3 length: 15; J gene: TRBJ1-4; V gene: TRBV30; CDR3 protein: CAWGFLGGSNEKLFF
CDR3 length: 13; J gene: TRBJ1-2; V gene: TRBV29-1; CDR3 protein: CSVVGLLNYGYTF
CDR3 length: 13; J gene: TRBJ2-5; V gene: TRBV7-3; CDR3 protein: CASSLQGKETQYF
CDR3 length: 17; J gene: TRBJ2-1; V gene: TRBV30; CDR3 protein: CAWSPGLAGGPLNEQFF
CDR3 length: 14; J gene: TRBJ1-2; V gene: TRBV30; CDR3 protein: CAWSRIARPYGYTF
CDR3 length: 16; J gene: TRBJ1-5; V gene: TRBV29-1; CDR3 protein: CSVETDGGSGDQPQHF
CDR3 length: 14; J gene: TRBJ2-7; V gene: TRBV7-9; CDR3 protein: CASGTTDSGYEQYF
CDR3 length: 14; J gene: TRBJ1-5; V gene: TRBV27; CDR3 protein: CASSYRGGNQPQHF